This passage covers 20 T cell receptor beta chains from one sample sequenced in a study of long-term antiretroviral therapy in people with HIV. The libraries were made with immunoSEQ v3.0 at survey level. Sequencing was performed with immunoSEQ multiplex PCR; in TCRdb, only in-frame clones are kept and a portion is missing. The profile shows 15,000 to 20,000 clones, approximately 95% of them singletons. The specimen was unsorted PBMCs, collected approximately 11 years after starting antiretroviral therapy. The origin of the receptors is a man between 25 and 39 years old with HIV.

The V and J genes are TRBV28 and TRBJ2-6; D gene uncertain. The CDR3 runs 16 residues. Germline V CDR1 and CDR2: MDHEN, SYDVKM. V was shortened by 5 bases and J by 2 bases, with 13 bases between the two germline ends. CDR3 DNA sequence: TGTGCCAGCAGTCACCAATCTGCTGCTGGGGCCAACGTCCTGACTTTC. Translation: CASSHQSAAGANVLTF.

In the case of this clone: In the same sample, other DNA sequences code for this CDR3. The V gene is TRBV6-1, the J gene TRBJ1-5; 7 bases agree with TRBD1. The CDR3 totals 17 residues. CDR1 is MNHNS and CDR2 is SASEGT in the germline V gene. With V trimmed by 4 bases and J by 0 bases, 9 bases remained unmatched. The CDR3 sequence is CASSAQRTGSSNQPQHF. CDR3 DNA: TGTGCCAGCAGTGCTCAAAGGACAGGAAGTAGCAATCAGCCCCAGCATTTT.

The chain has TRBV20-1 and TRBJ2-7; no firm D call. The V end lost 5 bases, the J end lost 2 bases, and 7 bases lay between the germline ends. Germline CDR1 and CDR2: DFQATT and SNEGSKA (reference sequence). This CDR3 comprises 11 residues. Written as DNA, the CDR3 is TGCAGTGCTGGGGATCCCTACGAGCAGTACGTC. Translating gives CSAGDPYEQYV.

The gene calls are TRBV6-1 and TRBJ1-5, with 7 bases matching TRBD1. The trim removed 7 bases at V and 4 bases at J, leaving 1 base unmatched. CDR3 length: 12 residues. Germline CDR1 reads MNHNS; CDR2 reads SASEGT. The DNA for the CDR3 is TGTGCCAGCACAGGGGGGAATCAGCCCCAGCATTTT. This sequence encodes CASTGGNQPQHF.

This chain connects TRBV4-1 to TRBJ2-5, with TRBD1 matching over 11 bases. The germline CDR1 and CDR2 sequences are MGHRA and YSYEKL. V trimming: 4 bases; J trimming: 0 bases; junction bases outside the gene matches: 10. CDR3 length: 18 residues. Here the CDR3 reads CASSRQGGDRGDQETQYF. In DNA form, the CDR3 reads TGCGCCAGCAGCCGTCAGGGAGGGGACAGGGGGGACCAAGAGACCCAGTACTTC.

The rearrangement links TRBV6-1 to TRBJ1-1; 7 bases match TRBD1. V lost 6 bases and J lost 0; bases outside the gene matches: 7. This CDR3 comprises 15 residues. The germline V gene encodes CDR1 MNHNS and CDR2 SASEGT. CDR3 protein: CASSWDRFMNTEAFF. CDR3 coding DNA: TGTGCCAGCAGCTGGGACAGATTCATGAACACTGAAGCTTTCTTT.

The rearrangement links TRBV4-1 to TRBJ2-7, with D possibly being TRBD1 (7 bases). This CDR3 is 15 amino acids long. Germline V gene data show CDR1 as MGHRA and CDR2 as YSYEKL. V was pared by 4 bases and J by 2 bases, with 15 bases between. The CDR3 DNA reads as TGCGCCAGCAGCCTCACAGGGGCGGGAACCTACGAGCAGTACTTC. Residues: CASSLTGAGTYEQYF.

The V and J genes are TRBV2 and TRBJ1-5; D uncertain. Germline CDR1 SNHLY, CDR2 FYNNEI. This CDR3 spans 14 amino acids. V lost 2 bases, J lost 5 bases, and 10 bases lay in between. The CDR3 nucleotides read TGTGCCAGCAGTGAAATAAGCGGATATCAGCCCCAGCATTTT. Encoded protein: CASSEISGYQPQHF.

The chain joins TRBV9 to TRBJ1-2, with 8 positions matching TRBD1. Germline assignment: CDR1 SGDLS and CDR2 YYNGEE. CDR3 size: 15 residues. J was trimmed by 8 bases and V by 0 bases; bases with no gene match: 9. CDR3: CASSVGEDRDGGYTF. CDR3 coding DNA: TGTGCCAGCAGCGTAGGAGAGGACAGGGACGGGGGCTACACCTTC.

The chain's CDR3 is CASSEGYSYYEQYF. The CDR3 DNA follows: TGTGCCAGCAGTGAAGGATACTCCTACTACGAGCAGTACTTC. The chain combines TRBV6-1 with TRBJ2-7, with D unresolved. V lost 1 base and J lost 3, with 10 bases in between. The CDR3 runs 14 residues. Germline CDR1 and CDR2: MNHNS and SASEGT.

CDR3 amino acids: CASSQEDGGSYEQYF. CDR3 bases: TGCGCCAGCAGCCAAGAAGACGGGGGCTCCTACGAGCAGTACTTC. The chain links TRBV4-1 to TRBJ2-7; D perhaps matches TRBD2 (6 bases). Looked up from germline, CDR1 is MGHRA and CDR2 is YSYEKL. This CDR3 contains 15 residues. Between the trimmed V and J ends, which lost 0 bases and 0 bases, there was a span of 9 bases.

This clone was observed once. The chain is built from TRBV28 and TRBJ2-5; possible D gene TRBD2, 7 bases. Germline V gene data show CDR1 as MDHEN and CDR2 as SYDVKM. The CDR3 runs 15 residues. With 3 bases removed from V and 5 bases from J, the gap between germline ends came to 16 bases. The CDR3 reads CASSFGRGPSETQYF. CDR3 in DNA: TGTGCCAGCAGTTTTGGGCGGGGGCCGTCGGAGACCCAGTACTTC. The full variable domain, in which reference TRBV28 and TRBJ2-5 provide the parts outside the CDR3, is DVKVTQSSRYLVKRTGEKVFLECVQDMDHENMFWYRQDPGLGLRLIYFSYDVKMKEKGDIPEGYSVSREKKERFSLILESASTNQTSMYLCASSFGRGPSETQYFGPGTRLLVL.

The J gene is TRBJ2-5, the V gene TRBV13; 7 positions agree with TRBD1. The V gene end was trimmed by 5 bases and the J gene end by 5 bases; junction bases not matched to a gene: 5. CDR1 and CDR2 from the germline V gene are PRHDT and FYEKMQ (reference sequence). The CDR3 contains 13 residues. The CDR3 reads CASSRQGGETQYF. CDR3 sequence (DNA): TGTGCCAGCAGCAGACAGGGTGGGGAGACCCAGTACTTC.

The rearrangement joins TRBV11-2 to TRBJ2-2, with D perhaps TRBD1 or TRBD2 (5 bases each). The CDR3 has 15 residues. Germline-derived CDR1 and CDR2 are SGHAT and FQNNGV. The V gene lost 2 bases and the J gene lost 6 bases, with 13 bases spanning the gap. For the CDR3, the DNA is TGTGCCAGCAGCTTAATTGGGCAGGGAGCCGGGGAGCTGTTTTTT. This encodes CASSLIGQGAGELFF.

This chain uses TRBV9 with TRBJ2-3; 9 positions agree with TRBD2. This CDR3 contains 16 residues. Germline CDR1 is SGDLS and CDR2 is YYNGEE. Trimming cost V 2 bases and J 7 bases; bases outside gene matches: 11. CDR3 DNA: TGTGCCAGCAGCGTCGCTAGCGGGGTGTACACGAATACGCAGTATTTT. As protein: CASSVASGVYTNTQYF.

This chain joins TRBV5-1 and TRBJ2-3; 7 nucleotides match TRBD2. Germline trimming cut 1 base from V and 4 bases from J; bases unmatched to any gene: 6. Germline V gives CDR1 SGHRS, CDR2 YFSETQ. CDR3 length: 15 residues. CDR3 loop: CASSLTSAGADTQYF. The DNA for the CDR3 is TGCGCCAGCAGCTTGACTAGCGCGGGTGCAGATACGCAGTATTTT.

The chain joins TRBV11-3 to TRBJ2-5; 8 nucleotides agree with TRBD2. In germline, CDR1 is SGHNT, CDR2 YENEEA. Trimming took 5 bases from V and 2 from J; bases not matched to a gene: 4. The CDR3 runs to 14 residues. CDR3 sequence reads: CASSPGGGQETQYF. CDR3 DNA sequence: TGTGCCAGCAGCCCCGGGGGGGGACAAGAGACCCAGTACTTC.

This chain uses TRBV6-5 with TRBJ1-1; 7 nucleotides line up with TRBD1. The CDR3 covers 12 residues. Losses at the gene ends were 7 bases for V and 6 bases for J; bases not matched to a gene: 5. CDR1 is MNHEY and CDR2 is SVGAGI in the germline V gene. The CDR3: CASTHRGAEAFF. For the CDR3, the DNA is TGTGCCAGCACCCACAGGGGAGCTGAAGCTTTCTTT.

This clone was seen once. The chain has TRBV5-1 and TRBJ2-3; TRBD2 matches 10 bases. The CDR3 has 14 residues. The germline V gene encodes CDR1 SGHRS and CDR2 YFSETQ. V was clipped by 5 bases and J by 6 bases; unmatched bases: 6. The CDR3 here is CASREGTSVDTQYF. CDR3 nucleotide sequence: TGCGCCAGCAGAGAGGGGACTAGCGTGGATACGCAGTATTTT.

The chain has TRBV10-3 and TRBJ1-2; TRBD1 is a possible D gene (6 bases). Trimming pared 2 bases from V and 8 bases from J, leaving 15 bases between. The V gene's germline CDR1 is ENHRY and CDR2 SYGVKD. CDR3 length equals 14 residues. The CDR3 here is CAISERGGGAGYTF. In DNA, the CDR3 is TGTGCCATCAGTGAGAGGGGAGGGGGTGCGGGCTACACCTTC.